The 2 T cell receptor beta chains in this list originate from one sample, sequenced in a study of cytomegalovirus exposure and HLA in healthy donors. A multiplex PCR was run with 60 Vbeta primers and 13 Jbeta primers. Clones were read by immunoSEQ multiplex PCR, and TCRdb kept only the in-frame ones, dropping some. The table lists approximately 100,000 clones, around a tenth of them singletons. The sample taken for sequencing was PBMCs. The receptor set was obtained from a middle-aged man in good health and CMV-seropositive.

The sample holds a few counts of this clone. The chain links TRBV20-1 to TRBJ1-1; weak D call: TRBD1 (6 bases). Per germline, CDR1 DFQATT and CDR2 SNEGSKA (reference sequence). The CDR3 runs to 11 residues. V lost 1 base and J lost 11, with 11 bases in between. The CDR3 DNA is TGCAGTGCTAGAGTACAGGGTTTTGCTTTCTTT. Translating it yields CSARVQGFAFF.

There are many counts of this clone. The V gene is TRBV7-9, the J gene TRBJ1-1, with D perhaps matching TRBD1 (5 bases). Germline loops: CDR1 SEHNR, CDR2 FQNEAQ (reference sequence). Trimming pared 8 bases from V and 2 bases from J, leaving 12 bases between. CDR3 length: 13 amino acids. The DNA for the CDR3 is TGTGCCAGCGAAAGACAGCCCAACACTGAAGCTTTCTTT. Amino acids: CASERQPNTEAFF.